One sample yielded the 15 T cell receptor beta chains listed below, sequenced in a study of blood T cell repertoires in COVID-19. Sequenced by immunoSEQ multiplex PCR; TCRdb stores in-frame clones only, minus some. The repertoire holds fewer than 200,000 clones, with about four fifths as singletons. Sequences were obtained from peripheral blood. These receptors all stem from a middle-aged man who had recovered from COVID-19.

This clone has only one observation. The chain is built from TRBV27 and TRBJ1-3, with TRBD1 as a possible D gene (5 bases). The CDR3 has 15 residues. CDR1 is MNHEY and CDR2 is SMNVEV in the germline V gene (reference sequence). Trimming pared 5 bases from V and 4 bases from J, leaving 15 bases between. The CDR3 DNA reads TGTGCCAGCAGTATCGGACAAGGTGGGGGAAACACCATATATTTT. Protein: CASSIGQGGGNTIYF.

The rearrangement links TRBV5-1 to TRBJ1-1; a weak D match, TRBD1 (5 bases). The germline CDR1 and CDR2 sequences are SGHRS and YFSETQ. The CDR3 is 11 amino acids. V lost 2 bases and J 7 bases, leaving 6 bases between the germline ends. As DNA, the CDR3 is TGCGCCAGCAGCTTTGACAGTGAAGCTTTCTTT. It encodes CASSFDSEAFF.

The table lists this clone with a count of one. The CDR3 DNA sequence: TGTGCCAGCAGCGTCGGGACAAGACCCTACGAGCAGTACTTC. Its translation is CASSVGTRPYEQYF. The genes are TRBV9 and TRBJ2-7; D might be TRBD1 (6 bases). CDR1 is SGDLS, CDR2 YYNGEE, per germline. With 2 bases removed from V and 2 bases from J, the gap between germline ends came to 11 bases. The CDR3 runs 14 residues.

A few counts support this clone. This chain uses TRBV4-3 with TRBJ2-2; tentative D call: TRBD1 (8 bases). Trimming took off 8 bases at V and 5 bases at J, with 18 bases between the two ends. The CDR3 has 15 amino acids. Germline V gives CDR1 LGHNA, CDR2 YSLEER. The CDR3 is CASRRTGGGTGELFF. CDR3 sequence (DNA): TGCGCCAGCCGCAGAACAGGGGGAGGGACCGGGGAGCTGTTTTTT.

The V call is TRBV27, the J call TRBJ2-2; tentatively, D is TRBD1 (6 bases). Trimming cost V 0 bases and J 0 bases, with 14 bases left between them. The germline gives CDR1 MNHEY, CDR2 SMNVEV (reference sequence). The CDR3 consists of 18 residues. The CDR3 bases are TGTGCCAGCAGTTTATCCCACCCTGGGACAACGAACACCGGGGAGCTGTTTTTT. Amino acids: CASSLSHPGTTNTGELFF.

CDR3 sequence (DNA): TGTGCCAGCAGCACCCGGGACAGGGGTAATGAAAAACTGTTTTTT. Translated, it gives CASSTRDRGNEKLFF. The J gene is TRBJ1-4, the V gene TRBV7-2; 10 bases match TRBD1. The germline gives CDR1 SGHTA, CDR2 FQGNSA. J was trimmed by 4 bases and V by 5 bases; bases with no gene match: 4. The CDR3 covers 15 residues. The whole variable domain, filled in from reference TRBV7-2 and TRBJ1-4, reads GAGVSQSPSNKVTEKGKDVELRCDPISGHTALYWYRQSLGQGLEFLIYFQGNSAPDKSGLPSDRFSAERTGGSVSTLTIQRTQQEDSAVYLCASSTRDRGNEKLFFGSGTQLSVL.

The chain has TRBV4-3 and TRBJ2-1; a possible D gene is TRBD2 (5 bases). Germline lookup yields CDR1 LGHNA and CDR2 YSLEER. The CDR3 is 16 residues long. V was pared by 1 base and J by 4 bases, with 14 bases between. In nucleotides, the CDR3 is TGCGCCAGCAGCCAAGTCGGAGAGGGCCTATACAATGAGCAGTTCTTC. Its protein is CASSQVGEGLYNEQFF.

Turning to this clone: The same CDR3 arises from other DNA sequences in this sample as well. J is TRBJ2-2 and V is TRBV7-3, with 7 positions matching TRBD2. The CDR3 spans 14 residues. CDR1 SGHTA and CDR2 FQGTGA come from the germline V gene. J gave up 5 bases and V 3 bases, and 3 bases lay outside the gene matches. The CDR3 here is CASSFTGGTGELFF. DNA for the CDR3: TGTGCCAGCAGCTTCACCGGGGGGACCGGGGAGCTGTTTTTT.

The CDR3 sequence is CASSVGSGISSSYEQYF. DNA for the CDR3: TGTGCCAGCAGCGTAGGATCGGGGATTTCCAGCTCCTACGAGCAGTACTTC. V usage is TRBV9 and J usage is TRBJ2-7, with TRBD2 as a possible D gene (5 bases). Germline CDR1 and CDR2: SGDLS and YYNGEE. The V and J ends lost 0 bases and 0 bases respectively, with 16 bases between them. The CDR3 is made up of 17 amino acids.

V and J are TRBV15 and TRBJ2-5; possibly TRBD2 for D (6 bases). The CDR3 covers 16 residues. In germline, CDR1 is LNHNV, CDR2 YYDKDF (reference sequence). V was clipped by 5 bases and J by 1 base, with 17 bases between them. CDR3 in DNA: TGTGCCACCAGCCCCCTTGCGGGATCCCTCCAAGAGACCCAGTACTTC. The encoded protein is CATSPLAGSLQETQYF.

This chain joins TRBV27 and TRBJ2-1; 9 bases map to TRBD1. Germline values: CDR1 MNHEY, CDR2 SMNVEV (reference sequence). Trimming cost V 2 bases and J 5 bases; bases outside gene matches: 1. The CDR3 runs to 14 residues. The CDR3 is CASSLGTGNNEQFF. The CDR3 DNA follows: TGTGCCAGCAGTTTAGGGACAGGGAACAATGAGCAGTTCTTC.

The CDR3 DNA reads TGTGCCAGCTCACCCGGACTCTTCTCCTACAATGAGCAGTTCTTC. Protein product: CASSPGLFSYNEQFF. The V call is TRBV18, the J call TRBJ2-1; D may be TRBD2 (5 bases). The CDR3 has 15 residues. Germline CDR1 reads KGHSH; CDR2 reads LQKENI. Between the trimmed V and J ends, which lost 3 bases and 0 bases, there was a span of 9 bases.

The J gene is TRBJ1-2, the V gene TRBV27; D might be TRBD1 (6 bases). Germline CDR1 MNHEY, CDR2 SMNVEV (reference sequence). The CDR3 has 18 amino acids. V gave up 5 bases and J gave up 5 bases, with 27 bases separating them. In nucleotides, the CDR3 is TGTGCCAGCAGTCCCCTCGGCTCGTCAGGGGATTTATTGTATGGCTACACCTTC. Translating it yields CASSPLGSSGDLLYGYTF.

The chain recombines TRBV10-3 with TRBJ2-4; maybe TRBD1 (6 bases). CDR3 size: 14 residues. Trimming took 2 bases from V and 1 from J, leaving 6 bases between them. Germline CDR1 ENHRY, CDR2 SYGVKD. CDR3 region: CAISEDRAKNIQYF. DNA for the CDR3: TGTGCCATCAGTGAGGACAGGGCCAAAAACATTCAGTACTTC.

The CDR3 nucleotides are TGTGCCAGCAGCAACCGGGATGACAATCAGCCCCAGCATTTT. Translated: CASSNRDDNQPQHF. The chain couples TRBV5-4 to TRBJ1-5; D is undetermined. The CDR3 contains 14 residues. V lost 4 bases to trimming and J lost 3 bases, with 11 bases between them. Germline V lookup: CDR1 SGHNT, CDR2 YYREEE (reference sequence).